The sequence of this T cell receptor (beta chain) was determined in a study of Tregs in tolerant kidney transplant recipients. Study-level findings and limits: Expanding Tregs on activated donor B cells appeared to best identify donor-specific TCRbeta clones. Biological reproducibility was not directly addressed, but technical replication error appeared minimal.

Thawed PBMCs were FACS-sorted into unstimulated CD4+CD25+CD127- regulatory T cells, CD4+CD25- non-regulatory cells, CD4 and CD8 cells. TCRdb's copy holds only in-frame clones and misses some; the assay was immunoSEQ multiplex PCR. The sample has 50,000 or so clones, 91% seen once; the top ten hold around 0.67%. Concerning this clone itself: The antigen remains undetermined.

The germline CDR1 and CDR2 sequences are GTSNPN and SVGIG (reference sequence). The V gene lost 0 bases and the J gene lost 8 bases, with 11 bases spanning the gap. The CDR3 is 14 amino acids. The J gene is TRBJ1-6, the V gene TRBV30; D not certain. The sequence was collected from a human donor in good health. Sequencing input: Tregs from blood. The CDR3 here is CAWSVLRGDSPLHF. CDR3 in DNA: TGTGCCTGGAGTGTACTCCGAGGCGATTCACCCCTCCACTTT. The full variable domain, rest sourced from reference TRBV30 and TRBJ1-6, is SQTIHQWPATLVQPVGSPLSLECTVEGTSNPNLYWYRQAAGRGLQLLFYSVGIGQISSEVPQNLSASRPQDRQFILSSKKLLLSDSGFYLCAWSVLRGDSPLHFGNGTRLTVT.